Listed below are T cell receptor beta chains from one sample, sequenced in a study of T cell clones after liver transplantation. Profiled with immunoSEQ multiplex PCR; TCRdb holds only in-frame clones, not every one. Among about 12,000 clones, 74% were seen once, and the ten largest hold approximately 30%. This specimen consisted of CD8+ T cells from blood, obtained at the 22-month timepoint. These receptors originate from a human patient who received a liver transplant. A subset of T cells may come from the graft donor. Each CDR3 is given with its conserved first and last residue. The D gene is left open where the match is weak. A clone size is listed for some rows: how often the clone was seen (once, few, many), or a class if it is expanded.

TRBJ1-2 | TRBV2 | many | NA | TGTGCCAGCAGTGAATCCCGCGTGGGTTTGGGCTACACCTTC | CASSESRVGLGYTF
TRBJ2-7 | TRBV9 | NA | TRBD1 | TGTGCCAGCAGCGTTGGGGACAGCTTGAGCTCCTACGAGCAGTACTTC | CASSVGDSLSSYEQYF
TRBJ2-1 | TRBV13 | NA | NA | TGTGCCAGCAGCCTACCCAATACAGGGAGGGAGCAGTTCTTC | CASSLPNTGREQFF
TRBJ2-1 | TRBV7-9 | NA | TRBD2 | TGTGCCAGCAGCTTGGAACAAGTAGCGGGAGGGCAGGACAATGAGCAGTTCTTC | CASSLEQVAGGQDNEQFF
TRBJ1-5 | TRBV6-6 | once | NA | TGTGCCAGCAGTCGACAGTATAGCAATCAGCCCCAGCATTTT | CASSRQYSNQPQHF
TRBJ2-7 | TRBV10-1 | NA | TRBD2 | TGCGCCAGCAGTGAGTCGATGGCTAGCGGGAGCAGCGAGCAGTACTTC | CASSESMASGSSEQYF
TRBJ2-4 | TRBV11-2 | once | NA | TGTGCCACAGACGCAGGGGGGGCCAAAAACATTCAGTACTTC | CATDAGGAKNIQYF
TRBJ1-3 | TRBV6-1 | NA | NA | TGTGCCAGCAGCGCAGGGGTAGTATTGGGAAACACCATATATTTT | CASSAGVVLGNTIYF
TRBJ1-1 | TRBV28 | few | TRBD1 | TGTGCCAGCAGTCCGTCCCGGGACAGGGGCGTTGTAAACACTGAAGCTTTCTTT | CASSPSRDRGVVNTEAFF
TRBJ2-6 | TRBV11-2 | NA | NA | TGTGCCAGCGGCAGGGGATACATCTCTGGGGCCAACGTCCTGACTTTC | CASGRGYISGANVLTF
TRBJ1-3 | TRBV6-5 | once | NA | TGTGCCAGCAGTTTCCCCTCGGGGTTCTCTGGAAACACCATATATTTT | CASSFPSGFSGNTIYF
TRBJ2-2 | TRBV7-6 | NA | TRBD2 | TGTGCCAGCAGCTTAGCCTCCGGGACTAGGATCACCGGGGAGCTGTTTTTT | CASSLASGTRITGELFF
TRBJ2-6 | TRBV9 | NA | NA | TGTGCCAGCAGCGAGACCTCTGGGGCCAACGTCCTGACTTTC | CASSETSGANVLTF
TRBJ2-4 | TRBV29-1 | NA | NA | TGCAGCGTGCAGGACGGGACCAAGGCGGCCAAAAACATTCAGTACTTC | CSVQDGTKAAKNIQYF
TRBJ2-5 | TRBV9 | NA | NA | TGTGCCAGCAGCGTAGGCGGGCAGGGCCAAGAGACCCAGTACTTC | CASSVGGQGQETQYF
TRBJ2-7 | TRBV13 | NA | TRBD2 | TGTGCCAGCAGCTTAGAGGCGGGAGGCCTCTCCTACGAGCAGTACTTC | CASSLEAGGLSYEQYF
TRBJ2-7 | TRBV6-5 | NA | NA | TGTGCCAGCAGTTACTCGAACCCCGGGGACGAGCAGTACTTC | CASSYSNPGDEQYF
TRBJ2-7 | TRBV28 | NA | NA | TGTGCCAGCAGTTCTGGGGGACGCATTTACTCGGGGGAGCAGTACTTC | CASSSGGRIYSGEQYF
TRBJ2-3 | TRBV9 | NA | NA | TGTGCCAGCAGCGTAGGGAGCACAGATACGCAGTATTTT | CASSVGSTDTQYF
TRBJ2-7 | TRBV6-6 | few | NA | TGTGCCAGCAGTTACCACCAGGGAGACGAGCAGTACTTC | CASSYHQGDEQYF